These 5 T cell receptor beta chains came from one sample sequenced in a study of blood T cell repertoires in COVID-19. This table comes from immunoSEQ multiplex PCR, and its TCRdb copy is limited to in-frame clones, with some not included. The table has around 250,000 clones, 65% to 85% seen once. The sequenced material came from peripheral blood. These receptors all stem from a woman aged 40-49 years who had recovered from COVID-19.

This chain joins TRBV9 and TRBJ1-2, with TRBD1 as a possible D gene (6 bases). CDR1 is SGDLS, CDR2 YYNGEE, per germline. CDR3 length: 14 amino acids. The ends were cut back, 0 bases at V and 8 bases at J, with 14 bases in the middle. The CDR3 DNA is TGTGCCAGCAGCGTAGTAGGGGGAAGCGGAGGCTACACCTTC. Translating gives CASSVVGGSGGYTF.

Here the CDR3 reads CASRTGSTGNTIYF. The CDR3 DNA is TGCGCCAGCCGGACAGGGAGCACTGGAAACACCATATATTTT. The chain carries TRBV5-1 and TRBJ1-3, with 8 bases aligning to TRBD1. V lost 7 bases to trimming and J lost 2 bases; unmatched junction nucleotides: 5. The CDR3 covers 14 residues. Germline V gene sequence: CDR1 SGHRS, CDR2 YFSETQ.

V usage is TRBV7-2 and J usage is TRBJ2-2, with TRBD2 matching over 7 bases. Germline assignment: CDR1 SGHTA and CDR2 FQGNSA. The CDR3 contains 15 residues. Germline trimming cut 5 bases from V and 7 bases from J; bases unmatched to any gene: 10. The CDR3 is CASSRWAGDYGELFF. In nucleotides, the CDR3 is TGTGCCAGCAGCCGCTGGGCGGGAGATTACGGGGAGCTGTTTTTT. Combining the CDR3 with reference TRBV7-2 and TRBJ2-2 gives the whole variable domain GAGVSQSPSNKVTEKGKDVELRCDPISGHTALYWYRQSLGQGLEFLIYFQGNSAPDKSGLPSDRFSAERTGGSVSTLTIQRTQQEDSAVYLCASSRWAGDYGELFFGEGSRLTVL.

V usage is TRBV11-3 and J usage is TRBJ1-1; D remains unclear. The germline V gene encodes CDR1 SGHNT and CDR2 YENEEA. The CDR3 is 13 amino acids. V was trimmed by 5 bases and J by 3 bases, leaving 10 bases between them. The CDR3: CASSRPRDTEAFF. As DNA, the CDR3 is TGTGCCAGCAGCCGTCCTCGCGACACTGAAGCTTTCTTT. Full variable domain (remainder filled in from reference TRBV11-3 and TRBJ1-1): EAGVVQSPRYKIIEKKQPVAFWCNPISGHNTLYWYLQNLGQGPELLIRYENEEAVDDSQLPKDRFSAERLKGVDSTLKIQPAELGDSAVYLCASSRPRDTEAFFGQGTRLTVV.

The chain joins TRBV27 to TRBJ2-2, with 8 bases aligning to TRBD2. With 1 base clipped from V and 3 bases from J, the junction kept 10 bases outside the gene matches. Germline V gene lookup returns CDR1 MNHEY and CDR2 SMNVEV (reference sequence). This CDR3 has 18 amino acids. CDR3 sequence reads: CASSLWGSGGPDTGELFF. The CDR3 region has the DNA TGTGCCAGCAGTTTATGGGGATCGGGGGGGCCCGACACCGGGGAGCTGTTTTTT.